This TCR beta chain came from a study of control samples from healthy donors and cancer patients. Sequenced by immunoSEQ multiplex PCR; TCRdb stores in-frame clones only, minus some. The data contain about 43,000 clones, around 94% of them singletons. CDR3 size: 11 residues. Germline loops: CDR1 DFQATT, CDR2 SNEGSKA (reference sequence). V was shortened by 1 base and J by 5 bases, with 6 bases between the two germline ends. Sample: blood. The source of this sequence is a man aged 55 to 70 in good health. The rearrangement joins TRBV20-1 to TRBJ2-7; D remains ambiguous. This CDR3 is CSARGSNEQYF. The CDR3 nucleotides are TGCAGTGCTAGAGGGTCCAACGAGCAGTACTTC.